A selection of T cell receptor beta chains follows, all from one sample in a study of T cell responses to AZD1222 COVID-19 vaccine. Sequencing used immunoSEQ multiplex PCR; TCRdb keeps in-frame clones, though not all of them. The data contain just over 150,000 clones, approximately 91% of them singletons. The sample consisted of peripheral blood, taken 28 days after the second AZD1222 dose. The receptor set was obtained from an adult who received the AZD1222 COVID-19 vaccine. Both conserved end residues are part of each CDR3. D genes are given only for firm matches. The size field is filled for only some rows; it gives once, few, many or a size class.

len | abundance | j_gene | d_gene | v_gene | CDR3aa | CDR3nt
15 | - | TRBJ1-1 | TRBD1 | TRBV4-1 | CASSQETGYFTEAFF | TGCGCCAGCAGCCAAGAGACAGGGTATTTCACTGAAGCTTTCTTT
18 | - | TRBJ2-2 | TRBD2 | TRBV2 | CASSDLGALAGGTGELFF | TGTGCCAGCAGTGACTTGGGGGCACTAGCGGGAGGGACCGGGGAGCTGTTTTTT
19 | - | TRBJ1-5 | - | TRBV19 | CASSIDQLTSVSSNQPQHF | TGTGCCAGTAGTATAGATCAATTGACATCGGTCTCTAGCAATCAGCCCCAGCATTTT
12 | few | TRBJ1-3 | - | TRBV10-3 | CAISGGADTIYF | TGTGCCATCTCTGGGGGGGCGGACACCATATATTTT
18 | - | TRBJ1-5 | TRBD1 | TRBV6-1 | CASSAGQGKRFSNQPQHF | TGTGCCAGCAGTGCGGGACAGGGGAAAAGGTTCAGCAATCAGCCCCAGCATTTT
17 | few | TRBJ2-7 | TRBD1 | TRBV7-8 | CASSPGTGGAWSYEQYF | TGTGCCAGCAGCCCGGGGACAGGGGGCGCTTGGAGCTACGAGCAGTACTTC
15 | - | TRBJ2-5 | - | TRBV15 | CATSRDQGGQETQYF | TGTGCCACCAGCAGAGATCAAGGGGGGCAAGAGACCCAGTACTTC
14 | once | TRBJ2-3 | - | TRBV28 | CASVEEGPTDTQYF | TGTGCCAGCGTAGAAGAGGGACCCACAGATACGCAGTATTTT
14 | - | TRBJ1-5 | - | TRBV7-9 | CASSPNAGNQPQHF | TGTGCCAGCAGCCCTAATGCGGGCAATCAGCCCCAGCATTTT
13 | - | TRBJ2-3 | - | TRBV15 | CATSRDPQDTQYF | TGTGCCACCAGCAGAGATCCCCAGGATACGCAGTATTTT
14 | - | TRBJ1-1 | - | TRBV3-1/TRBV3-2 | CASSQEVKNTEAFF | TGTGCCAGCAGCCAAGAAGTAAAGAACACTGAAGCTTTCTTT
17 | - | TRBJ2-2 | TRBD2 | TRBV5-1 | CASSLAQASGTAWELFF | TGCGCCAGCAGCTTGGCCCAGGCTAGCGGGACAGCTTGGGAGCTGTTTTTT
18 | - | TRBJ2-7 | TRBD2 | TRBV19 | CASSMASGGRPHFNEQYF | TGTGCCAGTAGTATGGCTAGCGGGGGGAGACCCCATTTCAACGAGCAGTACTTC
15 | once | TRBJ2-1 | TRBD1 | TRBV7-9 | CASSTWTGPLDEQFF | TGTGCCAGCAGCACTTGGACAGGGCCCCTAGATGAGCAGTTCTTC
13 | - | TRBJ1-1 | - | TRBV7-2 | CASRLSGGTEAFF | TGTGCCAGCAGACTTTCGGGGGGCACTGAAGCTTTCTTT
15 | - | TRBJ2-7 | - | TRBV28 | CASRRSSRGSDEQYF | TGTGCCAGCAGACGTTCGAGCAGGGGTTCGGACGAGCAGTACTTC
16 | - | TRBJ1-2 | TRBD1 | TRBV7-3 | CASSLTTGDRTYGYTF | TGTGCCAGCAGCTTAACAACGGGGGACAGAACCTATGGCTACACCTTC
14 | - | TRBJ1-2 | - | TRBV7-9 | CASSAQRFNYGYTF | TGTGCCAGCAGTGCCCAGCGTTTTAACTATGGCTACACCTTC
14 | - | TRBJ2-1 | - | TRBV12-5 | CASGLMQGGNEQFF | TGTGCTAGTGGTTTAATGCAGGGCGGCAATGAGCAGTTCTTC
13 | - | TRBJ2-5 | - | TRBV7-9 | CASSFSGGETQYF | TGTGCCAGCAGCTTTTCAGGGGGGGAGACCCAGTACTTC
15 | - | TRBJ2-1 | - | TRBV12-5 | CASGLGGLTYNEQFF | TGTGCTAGTGGTTTGGGGGGGCTTACCTACAATGAGCAGTTCTTC
12 | once | TRBJ2-5 | - | TRBV2 | CASSAVSETQYF | TGTGCCAGCAGTGCCGTATCTGAGACCCAGTACTTC
16 | few | TRBJ1-1 | - | TRBV3-1/TRBV3-2 | CASSQAQGFWGTEAFF | TGTGCCAGCAGCCAAGCGCAGGGGTTTTGGGGCACTGAAGCTTTCTTT
13 | - | TRBJ2-7 | - | TRBV15 | CATSEGTLYEQYF | TGTGCCACCAGCGAGGGGACACTTTACGAGCAGTACTTC
21 | - | TRBJ1-1 | - | TRBV14 | CASSQDWPIFREESENTEAFF | TGTGCCAGCAGCCAAGATTGGCCTATTTTCAGGGAGGAATCCGAGAACACTGAAGCTTTCTTT
16 | - | TRBJ1-4 | - | TRBV5-5 | CASSFQGIATNEKLFF | TGTGCCAGCAGCTTTCAGGGCATAGCAACTAATGAAAAACTGTTTTTT
15 | - | TRBJ2-7 | TRBD2 | TRBV11-2 | CASSLVSAGEGEQYF | TGTGCCAGCAGCTTAGTCTCGGCGGGAGAGGGTGAGCAGTACTTC
15 | few | TRBJ1-2 | TRBD1 | TRBV28 | CASIQSGGLNYGYTF | TGTGCCAGCATCCAATCAGGGGGTCTTAACTATGGCTACACCTTC
12 | - | TRBJ2-3 | - | TRBV27 | CASRDGSDTQYF | TGTGCCAGCAGAGATGGGTCTGATACGCAGTATTTT
17 | - | TRBJ1-5 | - | TRBV4-1 | CASSQVGRGGGNQPQHF | TGCGCCAGCAGCCAAGTCGGTAGGGGAGGTGGGAATCAGCCCCAGCATTTT
14 | - | TRBJ2-2 | TRBD1 | TRBV7-8 | CASSGQGATGELFF | TGTGCCAGCAGCGGGCAGGGGGCCACCGGGGAGCTGTTTTTT
16 | - | TRBJ2-1 | - | TRBV5-1 | CASSFTGLVVDNEQFF | TGCGCCAGCAGCTTTACAGGACTCGTCGTGGACAATGAGCAGTTCTTC
13 | - | TRBJ2-1 | TRBD1 | TRBV5-4 | CASRGQPLDEQFF | TGTGCCAGCAGGGGACAGCCGCTCGATGAGCAGTTCTTC
15 | - | TRBJ1-2 | - | TRBV3-1/TRBV3-2 | CASSQDRIGFYGYTF | TGTGCCAGCAGCCAAGATCGGATCGGCTTCTATGGCTACACCTTC
13 | - | TRBJ2-2 | TRBD1 | TRBV2 | CARGQVPSGELFF | TGTGCCAGAGGACAGGTTCCATCCGGGGAGCTGTTTTTT
17 | - | TRBJ2-5 | TRBD1 | TRBV27 | CASSLLQGTGIQETQYF | TGTGCCAGCAGTTTATTACAGGGGACAGGGATACAAGAGACCCAGTACTTC
15 | - | TRBJ1-2 | - | TRBV19 | CASRAGEAPLYGYTF | TGTGCCAGTAGGGCGGGGGAGGCGCCCCTCTATGGCTACACCTTC
13 | few | TRBJ1-5 | - | TRBV3-1/TRBV3-2 | CASSQESGQPQHF | TGTGCCAGCAGCCAAGAGTCCGGTCAGCCCCAGCATTTT
15 | - | TRBJ2-2 | - | TRBV28 | CASSSQVPEIGELFF | TGTGCCAGCAGTTCACAGGTTCCAGAGATCGGGGAGCTGTTTTTT
13 | - | TRBJ2-1 | TRBD1 | TRBV29-1 | CSASRGSYNEQFF | TGCAGCGCAAGCAGGGGGTCCTACAATGAGCAGTTCTTC
13 | - | TRBJ1-1 | - | TRBV19 | CASSIERNTEAFF | TGTGCCAGTAGTATTGAAAGGAACACTGAAGCTTTCTTT
18 | - | TRBJ2-1 | - | TRBV9 | CASSVTSRYHRHYNEQFF | TGTGCCAGCAGCGTAACCAGCCGCTACCACAGGCACTACAATGAGCAGTTCTTC
15 | - | TRBJ2-3 | TRBD2 | TRBV19 | CASNGAGVGSDTQYF | TGTGCCAGTAACGGGGCGGGAGTAGGGTCAGATACGCAGTATTTT
17 | - | TRBJ2-1 | TRBD1 | TRBV7-6 | CASSEGQGLNSYNEQFF | TGTGCCAGCAGCGAAGGACAGGGACTGAACTCCTACAATGAGCAGTTCTTC
16 | - | TRBJ2-3 | - | TRBV15 | CATSRARLGFTDTQYF | TGTGCCACCAGCAGAGCCAGATTGGGGTTCACAGATACGCAGTATTTT
15 | - | TRBJ2-1 | TRBD2 | TRBV14 | CASSPLSGSHNEQFF | TGTGCCAGCAGCCCCCTCAGCGGGAGTCACAATGAGCAGTTCTTC
14 | - | TRBJ1-4 | - | TRBV15 | CATSRENPGEKLFF | TGTGCCACCAGCAGAGAAAACCCAGGCGAAAAACTGTTTTTT
13 | - | TRBJ2-5 | - | TRBV5-1 | CASSATDTETQYF | TGCGCCAGCAGCGCGACAGATACAGAGACCCAGTACTTC
11 | - | TRBJ2-7 | - | TRBV20-1 | CSAKEGYEQYF | TGCAGTGCTAAGGAGGGATACGAGCAGTACTTC
16 | - | TRBJ2-1 | - | TRBV5-6 | CASSGNPGRRYNEQFF | TGTGCCAGCAGCGGGAACCCAGGGCGACGGTACAATGAGCAGTTCTTC
11 | - | TRBJ1-3 | - | TRBV6-5 | CASTRGNTIYF | TGTGCCAGCACCAGGGGAAACACCATATATTTT
16 | - | TRBJ2-5 | TRBD2 | TRBV18 | CASSPNPTSGKETQYF | TGTGCCAGCTCACCAAATCCGACTAGCGGGAAGGAGACCCAGTACTTC
15 | - | TRBJ2-7 | - | TRBV27 | CASSAQGRDSYEQYF | TGTGCCAGCAGTGCCCAGGGCAGAGACTCCTACGAGCAGTACTTC
13 | - | TRBJ1-6 | - | TRBV6-1 | CASSEAVNSPLHF | TGTGCCAGCAGTGAAGCAGTCAATTCACCCCTCCACTTT